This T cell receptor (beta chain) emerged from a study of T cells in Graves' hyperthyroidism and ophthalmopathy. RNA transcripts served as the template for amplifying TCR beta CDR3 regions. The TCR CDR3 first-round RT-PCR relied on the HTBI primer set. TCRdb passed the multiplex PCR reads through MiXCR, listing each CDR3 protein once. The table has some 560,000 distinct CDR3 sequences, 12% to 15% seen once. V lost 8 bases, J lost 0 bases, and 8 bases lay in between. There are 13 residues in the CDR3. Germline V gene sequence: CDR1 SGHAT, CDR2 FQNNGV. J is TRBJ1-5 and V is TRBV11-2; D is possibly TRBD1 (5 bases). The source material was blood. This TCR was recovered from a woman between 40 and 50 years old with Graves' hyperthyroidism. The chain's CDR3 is CASGAASNQPQHF. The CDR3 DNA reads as TGTGCCAGCGGGGCAGCTAGCAATCAGCCCCAGCATTTT.